Shown below are 7 T cell receptor beta chains from a single sample sequenced in a study of blood T cells in healthy people across ages (dated by TCRdb to 2014 to 2015). Preparation of the library involved 5' RACE. Reads for this sample came from an Illumina HiSeq 2500. The second PCR ran for about 7 to 11 cycles and used a J-beta primer mix along with a sample-barcoded 5' primer. In TCRdb, the public reads were trimmed at Q25 with fastp and aligned with MiXCR, with productive beta chains retained. Rows matching on CDR3 protein sequence are summarized as one entry with the most common DNA and genes. This sample gives about 800,000 distinct CDR3 sequences in total; 20% to 25% of them show up just once. Jointly, the top ten make up roughly 3.5% of the sample. The same sample was also studied in work on T cells of mothers and their children.

The sample comprised blood. These receptors came from a boy aged 5 to 17 in good health.

This chain connects TRBV30 to TRBJ2-5; D possibly matches TRBD1 or TRBD2 (6 bases each). CDR3 length: 12 amino acids. The V gene lost 2 bases and the J gene lost 5 bases, with 9 bases spanning the gap. In germline, CDR1 is GTSNPN, CDR2 SVGIG (reference sequence). CDR3 bases: TGTGCCTGGAGTAGGGGGGAGGAGACCCAGTACTTC. The encoded protein is CAWSRGEETQYF.

With regard to this clonotype: The junction does not match germline at one end; this may be a read error. The chain joins TRBV28 to TRBJ1-4; no reliable D call. The CDR3 runs to 15 residues. Germline values: CDR1 MDHEN, CDR2 SYDVKM. The CDR3, as DNA: TGTGCCGGCAGTGCCCCTCCTGGGCCTAATGAAAAACTGTTTTTT. Translating it yields CAGSAPPGPNEKLFF.

The chain couples TRBV7-2 to TRBJ2-3; 9 bases map to TRBD2. Germline V gives CDR1 SGHTA, CDR2 FQGNSA. Germline trimming cut 2 bases from V and 3 bases from J; bases unmatched to any gene: 12. The CDR3 extends over 18 amino acids. The CDR3: CASSLRFAAGGPTDTQYF. The CDR3 nucleotides read TGTGCCAGCAGCTTAAGATTTGCGGCGGGAGGGCCAACAGATACGCAGTATTTT. Full variable domain (rest looked up from reference TRBV7-2 and TRBJ2-3): GAGVSQSPSNKVTEKGKDVELRCDPISGHTALYWYRQSLGQGLEFLIYFQGNSAPDKSGLPSDRFSAERTGGSVSTLTIQRTQQEDSAVYLCASSLRFAAGGPTDTQYFGPGTRLTVL.

The gene calls are TRBV7-2 and TRBJ2-2, with 12 bases aligning to TRBD2. J gave up 7 bases and V 5 bases, and 11 bases lay outside the gene matches. This CDR3 has 17 residues. The germline gives CDR1 SGHTA, CDR2 FQGNSA. CDR3 in amino acids: CASSLLWTSGVIGELFF. CDR3 nucleotides: TGTGCCAGCAGCCTCCTTTGGACTAGCGGGGTAATCGGGGAGCTGTTTTTT.

This clonotype was recorded a few times. This chain joins TRBV20-1 and TRBJ2-5, with D possibly TRBD2 on 6 matching bases. The J call may be in error: the DNA end matches TRBJ2-1 better. Per the germline V gene, CDR1 is DFQATT and CDR2 is SNEGSKA (reference sequence). This CDR3 is built from 15 residues. The DNA of the CDR3 is TGCAGTGCTAGTAGGGGTAGTGGGGGGATCAATGAGCAGTTCTTC. This gives the protein CSASRGSGGINEQFF.

The CDR3 loop is CASSQEMSSYNEQFF. As DNA, the CDR3 is TGTGCCAGCAGCCAAGAAATGAGCTCCTACAATGAGCAGTTCTTC. The J gene is TRBJ2-1, the V gene TRBV4-2; D uncertain. The CDR3 covers 15 residues. The germline V gene encodes CDR1 LGHNA and CDR2 YNFKEQ. Trimming took off 0 bases at V and 0 bases at J, with 6 bases between the two ends.

The chain carries TRBV2 and TRBJ2-7; the match to TRBD1 covers 7 bases. The CDR3 extends over 13 amino acids. V was pared by 8 bases and J by 6 bases, with 10 bases of the junction left unmatched. Germline CDR1 SNHLY, CDR2 FYNNEI. The CDR3 DNA follows: TGTGCCAGCCATGGATCTAGACAGGGCGAGCAGTACTTC. It encodes CASHGSRQGEQYF.